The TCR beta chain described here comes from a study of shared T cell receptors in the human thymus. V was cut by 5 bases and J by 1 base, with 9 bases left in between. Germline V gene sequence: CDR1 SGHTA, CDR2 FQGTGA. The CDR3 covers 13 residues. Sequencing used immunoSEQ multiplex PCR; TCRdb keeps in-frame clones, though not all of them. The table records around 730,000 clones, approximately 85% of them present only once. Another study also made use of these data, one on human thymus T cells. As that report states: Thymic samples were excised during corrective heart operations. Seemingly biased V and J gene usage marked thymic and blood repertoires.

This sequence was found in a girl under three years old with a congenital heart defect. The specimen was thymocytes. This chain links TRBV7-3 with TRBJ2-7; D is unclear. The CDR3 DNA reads TGTGCCAGCAGCCCTGCAGAATCCTACGAGCAGTACTTC. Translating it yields CASSPAESYEQYF.